The sequence of this TCR beta chain was determined in a study of CD8 T cells in ankylosing spondylitis. General observations from the study: Among TCR beta sequences, a motif of under ten highly homologous variants appeared characteristic of ankylosing spondylitis blood.

This clonotype was counted ten times or more. Its target is not known. Making use of molecular barcodes, quantitative 5'-RACE generated TCR beta libraries. MiXCR, run by TCRdb on the 5' RACE reads, gives a single entry per CDR3 protein. The data contain more than 300,000 distinct CDR3 sequences, about 9.9% of them singletons. Germline V gene lookup returns CDR1 LGHNA and CDR2 YNFKEQ. There are 15 residues in the CDR3. The V end lost 0 bases, the J end lost 4 bases, and 9 bases lay between the germline ends. Sequenced material: blood, either unsorted or a sorted T cell fraction (not recorded which). This TCR was sampled from a female donor with ankylosing spondylitis or in good health (not recorded which). This chain links TRBV4-2 with TRBJ2-2; D gene uncertain. This CDR3 is CASSQDGGGTGELFF. The CDR3, as DNA: TGTGCCAGCAGCCAAGATGGTGGCGGCACCGGGGAGCTGTTTTTT.